This is a list of T cell receptor beta chains from one sample in a study of identical twins. Each CDR3 protein gets one entry after TCRdb re-called the 5' RACE reads with MiXCR. The table has about 530,000 distinct CDR3 sequences, approximately 20% seen once; the top ten hold approximately 0.49%. This sample also appeared in a second study, on yellow fever vaccine responses in identical twins.

Input material: CD4+ T cells sorted from blood. Every receptor here comes from a woman between 18 and 29 years old in good health. Each CDR3 is given with its conserved first and last residue. A D gene is named only where the DNA matches it firmly. Size tells how often a clone was seen (once, few, many) or the class of an expanded clone, and some rows leave it out.

J	V	size	D	CDR3	DNA
TRBJ1-5	TRBV12-3/TRBV12-4	-	TRBD1	CASNRDRGDQPQHF	TGTGCCAGCAACCGGGACAGGGGAGACCAGCCCCAGCATTTT
TRBJ2-1	TRBV4-1	few	TRBD2	CASSHSTSGADNEQFF	TGCGCCAGCAGCCATTCGACTAGCGGGGCGGACAATGAGCAGTTCTTC
TRBJ1-1	TRBV10-3	few	TRBD1	CATSSGTAEAFF	TGTGCCACCAGCTCCGGGACAGCAGAAGCTTTCTTT
TRBJ2-7	TRBV11-2	few	TRBD1	CASSSVVGQSSYEQYF	TGTGCCAGCAGCTCAGTAGTGGGACAGTCGTCCTACGAGCAGTACTTC
TRBJ2-3	TRBV14	few	TRBD2	CASSQETSGVSDTQYF	TGTGCCAGCAGCCAAGAAACTAGCGGGGTATCAGATACGCAGTATTTT
TRBJ2-5	TRBV5-1	many	TRBD2	CASSFGTSGRETQYF	TGCGCCAGCAGCTTCGGGACTAGCGGGAGGGAGACCCAGTACTTC
TRBJ1-2	TRBV24-1	-	-	CATSASSRVDGYTF	TGTGCCACCAGTGCTTCTAGCAGGGTCGATGGCTACACCTTC
TRBJ1-5	TRBV28	few	-	CASSLRQINQPQHF	TGTGCCAGCAGTTTACGGCAGATCAATCAGCCCCAGCATTTT
TRBJ1-1	TRBV18	-	TRBD1	CASSPQGQGTEAFF	TGTGCCAGCTCACCACAGGGACAGGGCACTGAAGCTTTCTTT
TRBJ2-3	TRBV9	-	TRBD2	CASSVSGLAVPPDTQYF	TGTGCCAGCAGCGTATCAGGACTAGCTGTACCCCCAGATACGCAGTATTTT
TRBJ2-1	TRBV7-6	-	-	CASSLDQGYEQFF	TGTGCCAGCAGCCTAGATCAGGGTTATGAGCAGTTCTTC
TRBJ1-1	TRBV5-1	-	TRBD1	CASTGQGSTEAFF	TGCGCCAGCACCGGACAGGGGAGCACTGAAGCTTTCTTT
TRBJ2-1	TRBV12-3/TRBV12-4	-	-	CASSSTPPANNEQFF	TGTGCCAGCAGCTCTACACCGCCGGCGAACAATGAGCAGTTCTTC
TRBJ2-1	TRBV12-3/TRBV12-4	few	TRBD2	CASSEKTSGSLNEQFF	TGTGCCAGCAGTGAGAAGACTAGCGGGAGTCTCAATGAGCAGTTCTTC
TRBJ1-5	TRBV24-1	once	TRBD1	CATSDRQGGYDNQPQHF	TGTGCCACCAGTGATAGACAGGGCGGATATGACAATCAGCCCCAGCATTTT
TRBJ2-1	TRBV11-2	-	-	CASSLERAEGGNEQFF	TGTGCCAGCAGCTTAGAGCGAGCGGAGGGGGGGAATGAGCAGTTCTTC
TRBJ2-3	TRBV19	few	-	CASSIRLSGGDTQYF	TGTGCCAGTAGTATCCGGCTATCAGGGGGGGATACGCAGTATTTT
TRBJ1-2	TRBV7-9	-	-	CASSGTGPVSGYTF	TGTGCCAGCAGCGGGACGGGCCCCGTAAGCGGCTACACCTTC
TRBJ1-2	TRBV6-6	few	-	CASSYGGEIGYTF	TGTGCCAGCAGTTACGGTGGGGAAATCGGCTACACCTTC
TRBJ1-1	TRBV6-1	-	-	CASSEVVARRAFF	TGTGCCAGCAGTGAAGTGGTGGCTCGAAGGGCTTTCTTT
TRBJ1-1	TRBV20-1	-	-	CSAMTSMNTEAFF	TGCAGTGCTATGACTTCAATGAACACTGAAGCTTTCTTT
TRBJ1-4	TRBV3-1	few	-	CASSHGGGAREKLFF	TGTGCCAGCAGCCATGGGGGGGGAGCTCGTGAAAAACTGTTTTTT
TRBJ1-3	TRBV6-5	few	-	CASSYGWDNSNTIYF	TGTGCCAGCAGTTACGGGTGGGACAACTCCAACACCATATATTTT
TRBJ1-2	TRBV5-1	once	-	CASSLTAVGGYTF	TGCGCCAGCAGCTTAACGGCGGTCGGTGGCTACACCTTC
TRBJ2-1	TRBV28	-	-	CASSPGSRGSYNEQFF	TGTGCCAGCAGCCCGGGTAGCCGGGGGTCCTACAATGAGCAGTTCTTC
TRBJ2-3	TRBV29-1	few	-	CSVGQSTDTQYF	TGCAGCGTTGGACAGTCCACAGATACGCAGTATTTT
TRBJ2-2	TRBV6-1	-	TRBD2	CASSGGGLAVTGELFF	TGTGCCAGCAGTGGCGGTGGGCTAGCGGTAACCGGGGAGCTGTTTTTT
TRBJ1-1	TRBV20-1	-	TRBD1	CSAPTGNTEAFF	TGCAGTGCCCCGACAGGGAACACTGAAGCCTTCTTT
TRBJ1-6	TRBV18	-	-	CASSPGTGLSPLHF	TGTGCCAGCTCACCAGGGACGGGCCTTTCACCCCTCCACTTT
TRBJ2-1	TRBV7-9	-	-	CASSPQGRDEQFF	TGTGCCAGCAGCCCACAGGGTAGGGATGAGCAGTTCTTC
TRBJ2-3	TRBV3-1	few	-	CASSQDAGTDTQYF	TGTGCCAGCAGCCAAGACGCCGGCACAGATACGCAGTATTTT
TRBJ2-2	TRBV12-3/TRBV12-4	few	TRBD2	CASSLVRAGGAGELFF	TGTGCCAGCAGTTTAGTCCGAGCGGGGGGGGCCGGGGAGCTGTTTTTT
TRBJ2-5	TRBV6-5	-	TRBD2	CASSSGLAEQKETQYF	TGTGCCAGCAGTTCGGGACTAGCGGAACAAAAAGAGACCCAGTACTTC
TRBJ2-2	TRBV6-5	-	-	CASSYSRVGWNTGELFF	TGTGCCAGCAGTTACTCGAGGGTTGGGTGGAACACCGGGGAGCTGTTTTTT
TRBJ2-1	TRBV27	-	TRBD1	CASSRSPGQSYNEQFF	TGTGCCAGCAGCCGTTCTCCGGGACAGAGTTACAATGAGCAGTTCTTC
TRBJ1-2	TRBV10-1	-	-	CASSETVNYGYTF	TGCGCCAGCAGTGAGACAGTTAACTATGGCTACACCTTC
TRBJ2-1	TRBV11-2	few	-	CASSFFGANEQFF	TGTGCCAGCAGCTTCTTCGGGGCGAATGAGCAGTTCTTC
TRBJ2-2	TRBV5-1	few	-	CASRPRGNTGELFF	TGCGCCAGCAGACCCAGGGGTAACACCGGGGAGCTGTTTTTT
TRBJ1-6	TRBV12-3/TRBV12-4	many	-	CASSFGVSPLHF	TGTGCCAGCAGTTTCGGGGTTTCACCCCTCCACTTT
TRBJ1-5	TRBV6-4	-	-	CASSDPNREPNQPQHF	TGTGCCAGCAGTGACCCGAACAGGGAACCTAATCAGCCCCAGCATTTT
TRBJ1-3	TRBV9	-	TRBD1	CASSVRDRTGSGNTIYF	TGTGCCAGCAGCGTACGGGACAGGACAGGCTCTGGAAACACCATATATTTT
TRBJ2-5	TRBV27	-	-	CASSRPGETQYF	TGTGCCAGCAGCCGGCCGGGAGAGACCCAGTACTTC
TRBJ1-4	TRBV2	-	TRBD1	CASTPGDRGRMGEKLFF	TGTGCCAGCACCCCCGGGGACAGGGGCAGGATGGGTGAAAAACTGTTTTTT
TRBJ2-1	TRBV28	-	TRBD2	CASSTKPGLSAEQFF	TGTGCCAGCAGTACAAAGCCGGGACTAAGCGCTGAGCAGTTCTTC
TRBJ2-3	TRBV7-6	once	TRBD2	CASSLVRASGRTSRTDTQYF	TGTGCCAGCAGCTTAGTCAGGGCTAGCGGGAGGACGTCCCGCACAGATACGCAGTATTTT
TRBJ2-5	TRBV25-1	few	TRBD2	CASSRGTKQQETQYF	TGTGCCAGCAGTCGGGGGACTAAGCAACAAGAGACCCAGTACTTC
TRBJ2-1	TRBV20-1	-	TRBD2	CSATRGGNFNEQFF	TGCAGTGCTACTCGGGGGGGCAACTTCAATGAGCAGTTCTTC
TRBJ2-5	TRBV11-2	few	-	CASSPARTSQETQYF	TGTGCCAGCAGCCCCGCAAGGACTTCCCAAGAGACCCAGTACTTC
TRBJ2-5	TRBV12-3/TRBV12-4	-	-	CASSLAGGEILQETQYF	TGTGCCAGCAGTTTAGCGGGTGGGGAAATACTCCAAGAGACCCAGTACTTC
TRBJ2-1	TRBV3-1	-	-	CASSQWSISYNEQFF	TGTGCCAGCAGCCAATGGTCGATCTCCTACAATGAGCAGTTCTTC
TRBJ2-1	TRBV2	-	-	CASVSSYRHNEQFF	TGTGCCAGCGTTTCATCCTATCGGCACAATGAGCAGTTCTTC
TRBJ2-3	TRBV18	few	TRBD1	CASSQGQGDDTQYF	TGTGCCAGCTCACAGGGACAGGGGGATGATACGCAGTATTTT
TRBJ1-1	TRBV20-1	few	-	CSATSLGRPNTEAFF	TGCAGTGCTACCAGTCTAGGTAGGCCGAACACTGAAGCTTTCTTT
TRBJ2-3	TRBV24-1	few	-	CATSDRDRTTDTQYF	TGTGCCACCAGTGATCGTGACAGGACCACAGATACGCAGTATTTT
TRBJ1-4	TRBV7-9	-	-	CASSLPQATNEKLFF	TGTGCCAGCAGCCTTCCTCAAGCAACTAATGAAAAACTGTTTTTT
TRBJ2-1	TRBV29-1	-	-	CSVVEGSYNEQFF	TGCAGCGTTGTAGAAGGCTCCTACAATGAGCAGTTCTTC
TRBJ1-1	TRBV12-3/TRBV12-4	many	-	CASSLRTENTEAFF	TGTGCCAGCAGTTTAAGGACAGAGAACACTGAAGCTTTCTTT
TRBJ2-2	TRBV6-5	-	TRBD2	CASSYGRGTGELFF	TGTGCCAGCAGTTACGGGAGGGGCACCGGGGAGCTGTTTTTT
TRBJ2-3	TRBV3-1	few	-	CASSQTPTTQYF	TGTGCCAGCAGCCAAACCCCGACTACGCAGTATTTT